This T cell receptor beta chain was identified in a study of PD-L1 blockade in urothelial cancer. Across the study: Blood analysis took place 3 weeks (second dose) and 6 weeks after treatment start.

Time point reported: peripheral blood 6 weeks after treatment start. Clones were sequenced by immunoSEQ multiplex PCR, and TCRdb holds only the in-frame ones, with some missing. The sample holds fewer than 50,000 clones, 91% seen once. The CDR3 is 16 amino acids. The germline V gene encodes CDR1 MNHNS and CDR2 SASEGT. Trimming left V 0 bases short and J 2 bases short, with 11 bases between. The TCR originated in a man in his 70s with urothelial cancer. Specimen: PBMCs, collected around atezolizumab (anti-PD-L1) treatment. The chain recombines TRBV6-1 with TRBJ1-5, with D maybe TRBD1 (6 bases). CDR3 amino acids: CASSEAIGGGNQPQHF. The CDR3 DNA reads TGTGCCAGCAGTGAAGCCATAGGGGGTGGCAATCAGCCCCAGCATTTT.